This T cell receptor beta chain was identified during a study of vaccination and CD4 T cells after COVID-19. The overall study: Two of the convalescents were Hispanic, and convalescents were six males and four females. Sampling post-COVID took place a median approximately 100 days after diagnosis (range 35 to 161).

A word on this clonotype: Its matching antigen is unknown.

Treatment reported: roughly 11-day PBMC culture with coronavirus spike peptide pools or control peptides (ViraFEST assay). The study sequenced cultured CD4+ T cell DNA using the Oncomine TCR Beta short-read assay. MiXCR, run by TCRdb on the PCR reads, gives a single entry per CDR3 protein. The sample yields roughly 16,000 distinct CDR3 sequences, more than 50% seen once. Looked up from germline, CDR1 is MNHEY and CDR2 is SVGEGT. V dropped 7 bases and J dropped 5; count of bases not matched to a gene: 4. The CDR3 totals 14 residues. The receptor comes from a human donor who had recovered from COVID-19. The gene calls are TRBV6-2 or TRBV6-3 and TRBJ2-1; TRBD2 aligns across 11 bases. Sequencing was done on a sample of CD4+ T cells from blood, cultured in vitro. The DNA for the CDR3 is TGTGCCAGCACTTCGGGACTAGCGGACAATGAGCAGTTCTTC. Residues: CASTSGLADNEQFF.